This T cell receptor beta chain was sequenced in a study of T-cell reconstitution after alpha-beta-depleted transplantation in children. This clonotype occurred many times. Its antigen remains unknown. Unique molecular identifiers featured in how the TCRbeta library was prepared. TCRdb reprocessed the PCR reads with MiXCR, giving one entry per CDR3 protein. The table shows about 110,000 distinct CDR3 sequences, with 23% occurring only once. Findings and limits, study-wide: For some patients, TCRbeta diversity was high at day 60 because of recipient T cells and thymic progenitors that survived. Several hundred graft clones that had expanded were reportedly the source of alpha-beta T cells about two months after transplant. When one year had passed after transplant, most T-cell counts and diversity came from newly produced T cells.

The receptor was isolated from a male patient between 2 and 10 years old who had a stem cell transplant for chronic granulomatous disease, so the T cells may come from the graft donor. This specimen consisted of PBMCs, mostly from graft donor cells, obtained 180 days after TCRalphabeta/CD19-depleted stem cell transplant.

CDR3 sequence reads: CSARAGGAGNTIYF. The CDR3 bases are TGCAGTGCTAGAGCAGGGGGCGCCGGAAACACCATATATTTT. The chain is built from TRBV20-1 and TRBJ1-3, with 8 bases lining up with TRBD1. V trimming: 1 base; J trimming: 4 bases; junction bases outside the gene matches: 3. The CDR3 consists of 14 residues. The germline V gene encodes CDR1 DFQATT and CDR2 SNEGSKA (reference sequence).